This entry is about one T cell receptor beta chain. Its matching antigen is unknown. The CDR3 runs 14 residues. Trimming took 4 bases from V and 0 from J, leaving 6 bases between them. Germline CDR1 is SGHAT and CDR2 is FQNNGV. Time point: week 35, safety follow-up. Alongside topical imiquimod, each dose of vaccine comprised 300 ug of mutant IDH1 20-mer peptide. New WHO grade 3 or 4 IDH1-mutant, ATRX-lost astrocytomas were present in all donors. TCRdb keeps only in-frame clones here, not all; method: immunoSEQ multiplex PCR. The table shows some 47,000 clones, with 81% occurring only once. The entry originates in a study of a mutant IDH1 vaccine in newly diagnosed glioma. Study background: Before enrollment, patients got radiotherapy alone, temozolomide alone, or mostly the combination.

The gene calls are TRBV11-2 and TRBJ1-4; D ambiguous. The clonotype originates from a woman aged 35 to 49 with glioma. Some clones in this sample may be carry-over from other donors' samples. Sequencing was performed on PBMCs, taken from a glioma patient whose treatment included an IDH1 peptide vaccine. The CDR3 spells CASSSSSTNEKLFF. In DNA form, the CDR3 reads TGTGCCAGCAGCTCCTCTTCAACTAATGAAAAACTGTTTTTT.